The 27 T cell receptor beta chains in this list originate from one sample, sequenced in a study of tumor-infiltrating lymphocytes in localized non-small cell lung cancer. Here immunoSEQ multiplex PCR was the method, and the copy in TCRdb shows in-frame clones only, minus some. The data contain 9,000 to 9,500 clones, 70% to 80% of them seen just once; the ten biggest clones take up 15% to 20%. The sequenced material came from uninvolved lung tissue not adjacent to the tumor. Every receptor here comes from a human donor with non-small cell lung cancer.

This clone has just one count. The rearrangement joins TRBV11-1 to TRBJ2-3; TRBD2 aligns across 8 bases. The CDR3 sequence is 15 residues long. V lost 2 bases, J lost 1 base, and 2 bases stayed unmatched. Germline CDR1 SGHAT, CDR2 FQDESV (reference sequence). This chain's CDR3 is CASSLMRGGTDTQYF. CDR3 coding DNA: TGTGCCAGCAGCTTAATGCGGGGGGGCACAGATACGCAGTATTTT.

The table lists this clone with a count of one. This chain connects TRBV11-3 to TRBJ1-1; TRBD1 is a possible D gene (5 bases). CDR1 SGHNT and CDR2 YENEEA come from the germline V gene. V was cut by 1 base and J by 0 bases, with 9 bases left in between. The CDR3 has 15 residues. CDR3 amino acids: CASSLVAGMNTEAFF. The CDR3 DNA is TGTGCCAGCAGCTTAGTGGCAGGGATGAACACTGAAGCTTTCTTT.

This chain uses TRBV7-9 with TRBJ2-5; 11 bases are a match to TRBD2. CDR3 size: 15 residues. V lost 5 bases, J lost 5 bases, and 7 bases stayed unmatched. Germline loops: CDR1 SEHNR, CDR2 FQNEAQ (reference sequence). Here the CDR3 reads CASSLSGGARETQYF. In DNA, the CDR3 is TGTGCCAGCAGCCTTAGCGGGGGGGCAAGGGAGACCCAGTACTTC.

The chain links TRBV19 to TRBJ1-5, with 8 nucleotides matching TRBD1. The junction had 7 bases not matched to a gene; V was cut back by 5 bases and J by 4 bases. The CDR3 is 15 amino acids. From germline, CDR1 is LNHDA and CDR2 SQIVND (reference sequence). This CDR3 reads CASSQGAGANQPQHF. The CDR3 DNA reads TGTGCCAGTAGTCAGGGGGCTGGGGCAAATCAGCCCCAGCATTTT.

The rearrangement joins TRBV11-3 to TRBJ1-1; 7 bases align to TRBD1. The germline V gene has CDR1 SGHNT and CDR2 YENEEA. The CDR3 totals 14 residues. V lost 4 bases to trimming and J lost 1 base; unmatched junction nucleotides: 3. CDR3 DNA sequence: TGTGCCAGCAGCTCTTCAGGGGGGAACACTGAAGCTTTCTTT. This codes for CASSSSGGNTEAFF.

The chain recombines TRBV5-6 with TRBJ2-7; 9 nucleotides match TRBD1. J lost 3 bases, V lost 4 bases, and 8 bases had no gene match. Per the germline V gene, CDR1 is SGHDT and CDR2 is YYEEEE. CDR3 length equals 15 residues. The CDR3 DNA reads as TGTGCCAGCAGCCCGGACTGGACAGGGGACTACGAGCAGTACTTC. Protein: CASSPDWTGDYEQYF. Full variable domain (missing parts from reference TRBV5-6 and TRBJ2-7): DAGVTQSPTHLIKTRGQQVTLRCSPKSGHDTVSWYQQALGQGPQFIFQYYEEEERQRGNFPDRFSGHQFPNYSSELNVNALLLGDSALYLCASSPDWTGDYEQYFGPGTRLTVT.

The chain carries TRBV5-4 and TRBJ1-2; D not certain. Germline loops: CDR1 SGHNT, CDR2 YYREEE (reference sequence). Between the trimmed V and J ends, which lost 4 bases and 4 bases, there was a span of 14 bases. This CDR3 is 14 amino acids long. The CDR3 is CASSPEGRLYGYTF. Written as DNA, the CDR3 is TGTGCCAGCAGCCCCGAAGGCAGGCTCTATGGCTACACCTTC.

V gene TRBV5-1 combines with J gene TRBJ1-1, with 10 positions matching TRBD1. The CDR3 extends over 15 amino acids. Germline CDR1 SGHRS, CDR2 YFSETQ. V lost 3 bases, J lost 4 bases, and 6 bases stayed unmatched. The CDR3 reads CASSSPTGGRTEAFF. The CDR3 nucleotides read TGCGCCAGCAGCTCGCCGACAGGGGGCCGCACTGAAGCTTTCTTT.

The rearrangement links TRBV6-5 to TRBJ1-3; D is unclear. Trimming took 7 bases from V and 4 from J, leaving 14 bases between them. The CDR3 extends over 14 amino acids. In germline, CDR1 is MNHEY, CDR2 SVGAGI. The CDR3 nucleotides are TGTGCCAGCAAACTGTGGCAGGCCGGAAACACCATATATTTT. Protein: CASKLWQAGNTIYF.

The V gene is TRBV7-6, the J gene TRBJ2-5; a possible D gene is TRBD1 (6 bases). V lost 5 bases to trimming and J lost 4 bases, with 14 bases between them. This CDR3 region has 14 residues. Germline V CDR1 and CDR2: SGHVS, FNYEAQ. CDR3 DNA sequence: TGTGCCAGCAGCCCCTACAGGGCTGGAGAGACCCAGTACTTC. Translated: CASSPYRAGETQYF.

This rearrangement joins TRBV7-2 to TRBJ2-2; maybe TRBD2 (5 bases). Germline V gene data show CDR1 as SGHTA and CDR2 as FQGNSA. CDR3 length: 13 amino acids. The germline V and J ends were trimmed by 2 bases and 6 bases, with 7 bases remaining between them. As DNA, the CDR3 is TGTGCCAGCAGCTTAAGAGGGCCCGGGGAGCTGTTTTTT. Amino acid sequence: CASSLRGPGELFF.

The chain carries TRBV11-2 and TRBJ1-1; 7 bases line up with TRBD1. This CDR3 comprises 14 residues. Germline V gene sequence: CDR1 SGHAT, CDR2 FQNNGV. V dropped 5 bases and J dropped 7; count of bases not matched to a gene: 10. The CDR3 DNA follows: TGTGCCAGCAGCGACAGACAGGGTCGTAGTGAAGCTTTCTTT. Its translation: CASSDRQGRSEAFF.

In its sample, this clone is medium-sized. The CDR3 nucleotides read TGTGCCAGCAGTTTTACTGGGGTAAACGTCGGAGGAGAGACCCAGTACTTC. It yields the protein CASSFTGVNVGGETQYF. The chain recombines TRBV27 with TRBJ2-5, with D tentatively TRBD2 (5 bases). Per the germline V gene, CDR1 is MNHEY and CDR2 is SMNVEV (reference sequence). CDR3 length: 17 residues. The germline V and J ends were trimmed by 3 bases and 4 bases, with 21 bases remaining between them.

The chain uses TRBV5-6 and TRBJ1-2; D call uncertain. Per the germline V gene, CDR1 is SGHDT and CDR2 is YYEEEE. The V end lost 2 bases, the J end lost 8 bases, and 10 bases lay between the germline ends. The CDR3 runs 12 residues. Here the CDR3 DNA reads TGTGCCAGCAGCTTAGACATCGGGGGCTACACCTTC. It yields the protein CASSLDIGGYTF.

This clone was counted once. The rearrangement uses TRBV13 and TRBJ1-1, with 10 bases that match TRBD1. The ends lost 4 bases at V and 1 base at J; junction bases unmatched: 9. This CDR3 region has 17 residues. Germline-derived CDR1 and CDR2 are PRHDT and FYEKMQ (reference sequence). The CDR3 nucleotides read TGTGCCAGCAGCTGGACCCGGGACAGGGGCAGGAACACTGAAGCTTTCTTT. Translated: CASSWTRDRGRNTEAFF.

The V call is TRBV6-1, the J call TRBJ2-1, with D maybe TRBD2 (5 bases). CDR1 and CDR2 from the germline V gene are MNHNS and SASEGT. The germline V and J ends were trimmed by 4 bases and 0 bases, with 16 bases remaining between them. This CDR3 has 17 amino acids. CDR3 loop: CASSGRDGSSSYNEQFF. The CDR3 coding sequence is TGTGCCAGCAGTGGACGGGATGGTTCGAGCTCCTACAATGAGCAGTTCTTC.

The CDR3, as DNA: TGTGCCAGCGAGAGGGACAGGGAACTTAACTATGGCTACACCTTC. Its protein product is CASERDRELNYGYTF. The chain employs TRBV7-9 and TRBJ1-2; TRBD1 agrees at 9 bases. The CDR3 is made up of 15 amino acids. Germline values: CDR1 SEHNR, CDR2 FQNEAQ (reference sequence). V lost 8 bases and J lost 1; bases outside the gene matches: 8.

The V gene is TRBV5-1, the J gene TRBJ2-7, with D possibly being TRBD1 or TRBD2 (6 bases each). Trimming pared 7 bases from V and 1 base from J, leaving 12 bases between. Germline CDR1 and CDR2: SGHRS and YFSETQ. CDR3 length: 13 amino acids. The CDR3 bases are TGCGCCAGCCGCAAGGGGGGTTCCTACGAGCAGTACTTC. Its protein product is CASRKGGSYEQYF.

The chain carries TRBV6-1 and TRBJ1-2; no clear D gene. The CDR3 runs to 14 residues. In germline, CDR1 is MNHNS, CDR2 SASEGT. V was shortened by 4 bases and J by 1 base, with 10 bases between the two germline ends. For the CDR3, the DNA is TGTGCCAGCAGTGCGGGCAGACGTAACTATGGCTACACCTTC. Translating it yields CASSAGRRNYGYTF.

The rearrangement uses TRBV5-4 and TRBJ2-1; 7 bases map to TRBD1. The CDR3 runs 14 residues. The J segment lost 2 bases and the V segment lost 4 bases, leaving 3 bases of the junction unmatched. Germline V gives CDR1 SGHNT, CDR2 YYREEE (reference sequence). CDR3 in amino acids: CASSMTGPYNEQFF. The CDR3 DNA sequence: TGTGCCAGCAGCATGACAGGGCCCTACAATGAGCAGTTCTTC.

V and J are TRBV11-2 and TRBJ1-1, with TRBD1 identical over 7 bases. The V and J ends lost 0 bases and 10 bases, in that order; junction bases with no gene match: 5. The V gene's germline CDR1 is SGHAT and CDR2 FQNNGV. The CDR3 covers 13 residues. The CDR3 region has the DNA TGTGCCAGCAGCTTAGATGAGACAGGGAGAGCTTTCTTT. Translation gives CASSLDETGRAFF.

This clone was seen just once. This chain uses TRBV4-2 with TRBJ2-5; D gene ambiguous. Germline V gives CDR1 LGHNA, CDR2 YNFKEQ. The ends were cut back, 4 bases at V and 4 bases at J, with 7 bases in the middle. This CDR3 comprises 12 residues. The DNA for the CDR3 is TGTGCCAGCAGCCCTGGCCGAGAGACCCAGTACTTC. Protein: CASSPGRETQYF.

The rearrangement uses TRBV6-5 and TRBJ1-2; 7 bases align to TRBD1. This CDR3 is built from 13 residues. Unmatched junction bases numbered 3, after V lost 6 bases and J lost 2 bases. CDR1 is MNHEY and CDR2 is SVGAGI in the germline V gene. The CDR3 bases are TGTGCCAGCAGACCGACAGGGAACTATGGCTACACCTTC. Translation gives CASRPTGNYGYTF.

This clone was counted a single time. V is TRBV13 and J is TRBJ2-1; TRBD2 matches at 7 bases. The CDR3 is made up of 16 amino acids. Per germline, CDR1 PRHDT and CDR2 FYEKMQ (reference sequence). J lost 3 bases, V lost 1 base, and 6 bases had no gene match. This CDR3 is CASSLVTGLIYNEQFF. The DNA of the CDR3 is TGTGCCAGCAGCTTAGTCACGGGACTAATCTACAATGAGCAGTTCTTC.

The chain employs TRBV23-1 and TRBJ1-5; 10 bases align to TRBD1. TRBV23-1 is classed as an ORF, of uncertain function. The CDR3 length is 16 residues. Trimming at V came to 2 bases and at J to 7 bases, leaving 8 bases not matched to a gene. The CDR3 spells CASSQPLTGGEQPQHF. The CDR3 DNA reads TGCGCCAGCAGTCAACCCTTGACAGGGGGCGAACAGCCCCAGCATTTT.

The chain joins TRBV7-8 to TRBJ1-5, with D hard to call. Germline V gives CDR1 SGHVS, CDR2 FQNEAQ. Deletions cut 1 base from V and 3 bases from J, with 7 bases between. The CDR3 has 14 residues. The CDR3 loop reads CASSLGQLNQPQHF. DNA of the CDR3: TGTGCCAGCAGCTTAGGGCAGCTCAATCAGCCCCAGCATTTT.

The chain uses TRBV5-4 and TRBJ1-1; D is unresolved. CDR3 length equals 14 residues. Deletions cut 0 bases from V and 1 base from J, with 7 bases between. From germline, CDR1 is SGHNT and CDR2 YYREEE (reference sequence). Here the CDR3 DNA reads TGTGCCAGCAGCTTGGTGTTAGGGAACACTGAAGCTTTCTTT. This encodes CASSLVLGNTEAFF. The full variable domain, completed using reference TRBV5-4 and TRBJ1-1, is ETGVTQSPTHLIKTRGQQVTLRCSSQSGHNTVSWYQQALGQGPQFIFQYYREEENGRGNFPPRFSGLQFPNYSSELNVNALELDDSALYLCASSLVLGNTEAFFGQGTRLTVV.